This T cell receptor beta chain was sequenced during a study of T cells in Graves' hyperthyroidism and ophthalmopathy. The study, taken as a whole, reports: In blood, most of the thyroid clonotypes expanded above 0.001 were also present.

This clonotype was counted only a few times. Its antigen is unknown. Researchers took RNA transcripts and amplified the TCR beta CDR3 regions from them. Using the HTBI primer set, a first-round RT-PCR was run on the TCR CDR3. TCRdb re-derived calls from the multiplex PCR reads in MiXCR, one entry per CDR3 protein. The table includes roughly 550,000 distinct CDR3 sequences, roughly 15% detected once. Trimming removed 6 bases at V and 10 bases at J, with 10 bases between. The CDR3 totals 11 residues. Germline CDR1 is MNHNS and CDR2 is SASEGT. J is TRBJ1-3 and V is TRBV6-1, with D perhaps matching TRBD1 (6 bases). Sequencing was performed on blood. This receptor was taken from a woman aged 25 to 45 with Graves' ophthalmopathy. CDR3 DNA sequence: TGTGCCAGCAGAGGGGGGAGGACCATATATTTT. Residues: CASRGGRTIYF.